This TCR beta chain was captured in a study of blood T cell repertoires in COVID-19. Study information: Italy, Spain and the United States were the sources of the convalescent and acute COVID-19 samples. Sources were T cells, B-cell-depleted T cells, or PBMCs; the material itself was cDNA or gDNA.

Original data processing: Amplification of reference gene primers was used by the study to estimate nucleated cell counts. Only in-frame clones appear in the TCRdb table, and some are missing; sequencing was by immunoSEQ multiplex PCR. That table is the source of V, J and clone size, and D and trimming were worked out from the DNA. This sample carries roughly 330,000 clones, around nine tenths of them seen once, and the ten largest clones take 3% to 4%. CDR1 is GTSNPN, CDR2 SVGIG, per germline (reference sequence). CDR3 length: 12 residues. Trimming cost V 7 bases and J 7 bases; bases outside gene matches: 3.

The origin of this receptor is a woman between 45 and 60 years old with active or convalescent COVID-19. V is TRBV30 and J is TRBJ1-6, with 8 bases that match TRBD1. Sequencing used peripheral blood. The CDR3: CASDRENSPLHF. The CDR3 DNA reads TGTGCCTCGGACAGGGAAAATTCACCCCTCCACTTT.